A single sample is the source of the 9 T cell receptor beta chains below, sequenced in a study of cytomegalovirus exposure and HLA in healthy donors (dated by TCRdb to between 2016 and 2019). Library generation was performed with the immunoSEQ multiplex PCR assay. The multiplex PCR relied on a mix of 60 forward primers for TCR Vbeta segments and 13 reverse primers for TCR Jbeta segments. Here the immuneACCESS table is served through TCRdb, limited to in-frame sequences with V and J called. Missing clones are a known gap in these copies; in checked studies unresolved V genes cover under half, and the rest lacks a known reason. The record for this sample contains more than 70,000 clones. Of the sample, 1.5% is held by the ten largest clones. The material sequenced was PBMCs. The receptor set was obtained from a woman aged 55-69 years in good health and CMV-seronegative.

CDR3 sequence reads: CASSLLVGTGELFF. CDR3 nucleotides: TGCGCCAGCAGCTTGCTAGTCGGAACCGGGGAGCTGTTTTTT. The rearrangement joins TRBV5-1 to TRBJ2-2, with D hard to call. The CDR3 consists of 14 residues. The ends were cut back, 1 base at V and 5 bases at J, with 9 bases in the middle. Looked up from germline, CDR1 is SGHRS and CDR2 is YFSETQ.

This chain joins TRBV6-4 and TRBJ2-3, with a weak D call TRBD2 (6 bases). Deletions cut 3 bases from V and 9 bases from J, with 16 bases between. This CDR3 spans 14 amino acids. CDR1 is MRHNA and CDR2 is SNTAGT in the germline V gene. This CDR3 is CASSEAGRWDTQYF. The CDR3, as DNA: TGTGCCAGCAGTGAAGCAGGGAGGTGGGACACGCAGTATTTT.

CDR3 nucleotide sequence: TGTGCCAGCTCACCACCGAACGCGGGAGGGCCGGCAAACATTCAGTACTTC. Its translation is CASSPPNAGGPANIQYF. The genes are TRBV18 and TRBJ2-4, with 9 bases aligning to TRBD2. Germline trimming cut 0 bases from V and 6 bases from J; bases unmatched to any gene: 9. This CDR3 is built from 17 residues. Germline loops: CDR1 KGHSH, CDR2 LQKENI.

The chain employs TRBV30 and TRBJ2-1; weak D call: TRBD2 (5 bases). The V gene lost 4 bases and the J gene lost 7 bases, with 17 bases spanning the gap. CDR3 length: 14 residues. Germline loops: CDR1 GTSNPN, CDR2 SVGIG (reference sequence). This chain's CDR3 is CAWMEGPGMNEQFF. In DNA form, the CDR3 reads TGTGCCTGGATGGAAGGCCCGGGGATGAATGAGCAGTTCTTC.

Here the CDR3 DNA reads TGTGCCACCAGCAGGGCCGCGGGAGGCCGAAGCAATCAGCCCCAGCATTTT. The encoded protein is CATSRAAGGRSNQPQHF. The chain recombines TRBV15 with TRBJ1-5; D is unclear. There are 17 residues in the CDR3. Germline V lookup: CDR1 LNHNV, CDR2 YYDKDF (reference sequence). Trimming pared 3 bases from V and 1 base from J, leaving 16 bases between.

This chain links TRBV7-8 with TRBJ2-2, with 8 positions matching TRBD1. V lost 5 bases and J lost 15; bases outside the gene matches: 14. This CDR3 comprises 14 residues. Germline V gene data show CDR1 as SGHVS and CDR2 as FQNEAQ. CDR3 sequence: CASSVGQDQGRVFF. CDR3 in DNA: TGTGCCAGCAGCGTGGGACAGGACCAGGGTCGGGTGTTTTTT.

V usage is TRBV5-1 and J usage is TRBJ2-1; D perhaps matches TRBD1 (5 bases). The CDR3 totals 14 residues. The germline CDR1 and CDR2 sequences are SGHRS and YFSETQ. Trimming removed 4 bases at V and 4 bases at J, with 12 bases between. DNA for the CDR3: TGCGCCAGCAGCCCCCCGACAGTTTACAATGAGCAGTTCTTC. This gives the protein CASSPPTVYNEQFF. Full variable domain (remainder filled in from reference TRBV5-1 and TRBJ2-1): KAGVTQTPRYLIKTRGQQVTLSCSPISGHRSVSWYQQTPGQGLQFLFEYFSETQRNKGNFPGRFSGRQFSNSRSEMNVSTLELGDSALYLCASSPPTVYNEQFFGPGTRLTVL.

The chain recombines TRBV6-5 with TRBJ1-3; D is ambiguous. Germline CDR1 MNHEY, CDR2 SVGAGI. The CDR3 has 16 residues. V shed 3 bases and J shed 5 bases, with 17 bases lying between them. CDR3 sequence: CASSYSTTGRRNTIYF. The CDR3 nucleotides read TGTGCCAGCAGTTATTCGACGACCGGGAGAAGAAACACCATATATTTT.

The chain combines TRBV15 with TRBJ2-1; 12 positions match TRBD2. After removal of 6 bases from V and 4 bases from J, the junction contained 13 bases not matched to a gene. Germline values: CDR1 LNHNV, CDR2 YYDKDF (reference sequence). The CDR3 is 18 amino acids. CDR3: CATREGTSGSRGYNEQFF. In nucleotides, the CDR3 is TGTGCCACCAGGGAGGGGACTAGCGGGTCCAGAGGGTACAATGAGCAGTTCTTC.